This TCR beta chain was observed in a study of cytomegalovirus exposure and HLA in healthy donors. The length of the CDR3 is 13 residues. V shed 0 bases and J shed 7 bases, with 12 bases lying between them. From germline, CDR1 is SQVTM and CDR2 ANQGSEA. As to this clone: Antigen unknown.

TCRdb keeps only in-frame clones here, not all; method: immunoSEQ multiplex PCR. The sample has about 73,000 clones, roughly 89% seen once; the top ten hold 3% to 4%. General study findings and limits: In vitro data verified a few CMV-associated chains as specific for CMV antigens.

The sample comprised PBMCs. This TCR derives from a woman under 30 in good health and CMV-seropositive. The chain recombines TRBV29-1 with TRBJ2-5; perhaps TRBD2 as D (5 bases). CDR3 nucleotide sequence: TGCAGCGTTGAAGATCTGAGGCGGGCGACCCAGTACTTC. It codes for CSVEDLRRATQYF.